This entry lists 13 T cell receptor beta chains sequenced from one sample in a study of blood T cell repertoires in COVID-19. Repertoires were generated with immunoSEQ multiplex PCR, while TCRdb's copy carries only in-frame clones and drops some. The table records roughly 230,000 clones, 89% of them present only once. The sample comprised peripheral blood. The source is a woman aged 40 to 55 who had recovered from COVID-19.

The chain couples TRBV5-1 to TRBJ2-1, with TRBD2 matching 7 bases. This CDR3 comprises 15 residues. The trim removed 0 bases at V and 3 bases at J, leaving 3 bases unmatched. CDR1 is SGHRS, CDR2 YFSETQ, per germline. CDR3 coding DNA: TGCGCCAGCAGCTTGGTGGGGGGGAGCTACAATGAGCAGTTCTTC. Translated, it gives CASSLVGGSYNEQFF.

The chain employs TRBV13 and TRBJ2-7, with D possibly TRBD1 on 6 matching bases. CDR1 is PRHDT and CDR2 is FYEKMQ in the germline V gene (reference sequence). This CDR3 region has 13 residues. V gave up 5 bases and J gave up 2 bases, with 10 bases separating them. The CDR3 DNA reads TGTGCCAGCAGCACTGACAGGACCTACGAGCAGTACTTC. Its protein is CASSTDRTYEQYF.

The chain recombines TRBV19 with TRBJ1-6, with a possible D match to TRBD1 (5 bases). CDR1 is LNHDA, CDR2 SQIVND, per germline (reference sequence). V lost 6 bases and J lost 0, with 12 bases in between. The CDR3 runs to 16 residues. The CDR3 DNA sequence: TGTGCCAGTAGCGGACGGGGGAGCTCCTATAATTCACCCCTCCACTTT. Its translation: CASSGRGSSYNSPLHF. The entire variable domain, with the rest obtained from reference TRBV19 and TRBJ1-6, is as follows: DGGITQSPKYLFRKEGQNVTLSCEQNLNHDAMYWYRQDPGQGLRLIYYSQIVNDFQKGDIAEGYSVSREKKESFPLTVTSAQKNPTAFYLCASSGRGSSYNSPLHFGNGTRLTVT.

The chain joins TRBV19 to TRBJ1-2; TRBD1 matches at 8 bases. V shed 4 bases and J 4 bases; nucleotides not matched to a gene: 5. CDR3 length equals 14 residues. Looked up from germline, CDR1 is LNHDA and CDR2 is SQIVND (reference sequence). The CDR3 reads CASSRPGQAYGYTF. In DNA form, the CDR3 reads TGTGCCAGTAGTAGACCGGGACAGGCCTATGGCTACACCTTC.

A single count supports this clone. The chain couples TRBV3-1 (or the pseudogene TRBV3-2) to TRBJ2-6; perhaps TRBD2 as D (5 bases). Germline loops: CDR1 LGHDT, CDR2 YNNKEL (reference sequence). CDR3 length: 15 amino acids. V was shortened by 4 bases and J by 0 bases, with 7 bases between the two germline ends. The CDR3 coding sequence is TGTGCCAGCAGCCTTGGGAGCTCTGGGGCCAACGTCCTGACTTTC. Translated, it gives CASSLGSSGANVLTF.

The chain links TRBV2 to TRBJ2-1, with 9 positions matching TRBD2. The CDR3 is made up of 15 amino acids. Germline V gene lookup returns CDR1 SNHLY and CDR2 FYNNEI. J gave up 4 bases and V 6 bases, and 7 bases lay outside the gene matches. For the CDR3, the DNA is TGTGCCAGCAGCCGCACAGCGGGAGGATACAATGAGCAGTTCTTC. This encodes CASSRTAGGYNEQFF.

V usage is TRBV18 and J usage is TRBJ2-1; weak D call: TRBD2 (5 bases). CDR3 length: 15 amino acids. The ends were cut back, 4 bases at V and 2 bases at J, with 12 bases in the middle. Germline CDR1 is KGHSH and CDR2 is LQKENI. For the CDR3, the DNA is TGTGCCAGCTCACGAGAGGGTTACACCTACAATGAGCAGTTCTTC. Protein: CASSREGYTYNEQFF.

V is TRBV21-1 and J is TRBJ1-4; the table's D call of TRBD1 was not tested on the DNA. TRBV21-1 is a known pseudogene. The CDR3 covers 16 residues. The CDR3 is CASSKASGFVVRKLFF. CDR3 DNA: TGTGCCAGCAGCAAAGCTTCAGGGTTTGTGGTCCGGAAACTGTTTTTT.

The chain is built from TRBV7-9 and TRBJ1-3, with D maybe TRBD1 (5 bases). Between the trimmed V and J ends, which lost 5 bases and 2 bases, there was a span of 10 bases. This CDR3 is 14 amino acids long. Germline lookup yields CDR1 SEHNR and CDR2 FQNEAQ (reference sequence). Written as DNA, the CDR3 is TGTGCCAGCAGCCACGGGGGGACTGGAAACACCATATATTTT. It encodes CASSHGGTGNTIYF.

The rearrangement uses TRBV9 and TRBJ2-1, with TRBD2 identical over 16 bases. The V and J ends lost 2 bases and 10 bases, in that order; junction bases with no gene match: 6. The CDR3 is made up of 16 amino acids. Per the germline V gene, CDR1 is SGDLS and CDR2 is YYNGEE. CDR3 sequence: CASSVGTSGRAGEQFF. The CDR3 region has the DNA TGTGCCAGCAGCGTCGGGACTAGCGGGAGGGCCGGGGAGCAGTTCTTC.

CDR3 bases: TGCAGCGCGGGGGCGGAATTGTACAATGAGCAGTTCTTC. Its protein is CSAGAELYNEQFF. The gene calls are TRBV29-1 and TRBJ2-1; TRBD1 or TRBD2 may be the D gene (6 bases each). The length of the CDR3 is 13 residues. V gave up 7 bases and J gave up 4 bases, with 14 bases separating them. Germline assignment: CDR1 SQVTM and CDR2 ANQGSEA.

This clone appeared once. The chain has TRBV19 and TRBJ2-7, with a tentative D call TRBD1 (6 bases). The CDR3 length is 14 residues. The V end was cut by 3 bases, the J end by 6 bases, with 15 bases between. Germline CDR1 and CDR2: LNHDA and SQIVND (reference sequence). The CDR3 spells CASSMAGRGGEQYF. The CDR3 DNA sequence: TGTGCCAGTAGTATGGCAGGGCGAGGGGGCGAGCAGTACTTC.

The rearrangement joins TRBV2 to TRBJ2-1, with 7 bases fitting TRBD2. Losses at the gene ends were 3 bases for V and 3 bases for J; bases not matched to a gene: 5. The CDR3 contains 15 residues. Germline V gene data show CDR1 as SNHLY and CDR2 as FYNNEI. This CDR3 is CASSEVPSGYNEQFF. The CDR3 nucleotides are TGTGCCAGCAGTGAGGTCCCTAGCGGCTACAATGAGCAGTTCTTC.